This section outlines one TCR beta chain sequence together with its context. The sample is drawn from a study of blood T cell repertoires in COVID-19. Overall study: Collection of acute and convalescent COVID-19 samples took place in the United States, Italy and Spain. PBMCs, B-cell-depleted T cells, or T cells provided the cDNA or gDNA that made up the material.

Clones were read by immunoSEQ multiplex PCR, and TCRdb kept only the in-frame ones, dropping some. The sample includes 45,000 or so clones, about nine tenths seen only once; the top ten take around 25%. This CDR3 spans 17 amino acids. V shed 4 bases, J shed 4 bases, and the junction held 12 bases outside the gene matches. Looked up from germline, CDR1 is KGHDR and CDR2 is SFDVKD. The sequence derives from a woman older than 75 in a cohort sampled during active or convalescent COVID-19. Material for sequencing was peripheral blood. The rearrangement joins TRBV24-1 to TRBJ2-1, with 7 bases matching TRBD2. The CDR3 loop is CATSDPGRAGPYNEQFF. The CDR3 coding sequence is TGTGCCACCAGTGACCCTGGGCGAGCGGGACCTTACAATGAGCAGTTCTTC.